The 9 T cell receptor beta chains listed next were all sequenced from one sample in a study of beta chain features in type 1 diabetes. The investigators reverse transcribed all of the isolated RNA, so they sequenced expressed TCRB transcripts. This table comes from immunoSEQ multiplex PCR, and its TCRdb copy is limited to in-frame clones, with some not included. The data contain fewer than 900,000 clones, roughly 15% of them seen just once; the ten biggest clones take up 0.02% to 0.025%. The specimen was naive CD4+ T cells from blood. These TCRs come from a woman aged 18-29 years in good health.

J is TRBJ2-5 and V is TRBV5-5; TRBD2 aligns across 10 bases. Germline assignment: CDR1 SGHKS and CDR2 YYEKEE (reference sequence). There are 20 residues in the CDR3. The ends lost 0 bases at V and 2 bases at J; junction bases unmatched: 16. The CDR3 spells CASSLGAWASGSTLQETQYF. In DNA, the CDR3 is TGTGCCAGCAGCTTGGGGGCCTGGGCTAGCGGGAGCACACTACAAGAGACCCAGTACTTC.

This clone has only a few counts. The CDR3, as DNA: TGTGCCAGCAGACCCAGCGGGAGCGGCACCGGGGAGCTGTTTTTT. This codes for CASRPSGSGTGELFF. The V gene is TRBV27, the J gene TRBJ2-2, with TRBD2 matching 8 bases. The germline gives CDR1 MNHEY, CDR2 SMNVEV (reference sequence). Trimming removed 6 bases from V and 4 bases from J; junction bases left unmatched: 7. The CDR3 sequence is 15 residues long.

The chain employs TRBV10-3 and TRBJ1-4; 10 bases align to TRBD1. With V trimmed by 6 bases and J by 8 bases, 6 bases remained unmatched. CDR1 and CDR2 (germline): ENHRY, SYGVKD. CDR3 length equals 14 residues. DNA for the CDR3: TGTGCCATCAGAGCCGGGACAGGGGAAGAAAAACTGTTTTTT. Its translation: CAIRAGTGEEKLFF.

This clone was detected only a few times. This chain links TRBV7-2 with TRBJ2-3; 8 nucleotides line up with TRBD2. Trimming removed 2 bases from V and 0 bases from J; junction bases left unmatched: 7. In germline, CDR1 is SGHTA, CDR2 FQGNSA. The CDR3 covers 17 residues. The CDR3 nucleotides are TGTGCCAGCAGCTTACGTCCCCGACTAGCGAGCACAGATACGCAGTATTTT. Its protein product is CASSLRPRLASTDTQYF.

This clone was seen more than once but under ten times. The J gene is TRBJ2-7, the V gene TRBV20-1, with D possibly TRBD2 on 6 matching bases. Trimming removed 5 bases at V and 5 bases at J, with 10 bases between. From germline, CDR1 is DFQATT and CDR2 SNEGSKA (reference sequence). The CDR3 runs 11 residues. The CDR3, as DNA: TGCAGTGCTTTGGGGGGTGACGAGCAGTACTTC. Translation gives CSALGGDEQYF.

The V call is TRBV13, the J call TRBJ2-1; no clear D gene. The germline V gene has CDR1 PRHDT and CDR2 FYEKMQ (reference sequence). The ends were cut back, 1 base at V and 6 bases at J, with 16 bases in the middle. The CDR3 is 16 residues long. Written as DNA, the CDR3 is TGTGCCAGCAGCTTAGATCCCGGGCAAGTCTCCAATGAGCAGTTCTTC. As protein: CASSLDPGQVSNEQFF.

This chain uses TRBV7-9 with TRBJ2-1; D assignment may be TRBD1 or TRBD2 (5 bases each). CDR1 is SEHNR and CDR2 is FQNEAQ in the germline V gene (reference sequence). The CDR3 sequence is 12 residues long. Between the trimmed V and J ends, which lost 1 base and 15 bases, there was a span of 13 bases. In DNA form, the CDR3 reads TGTGCCAGCAGCTTAGTTCGGGGCATGTGGTTCTTC. It is translated as CASSLVRGMWFF. Full variable domain (remainder filled in from reference TRBV7-9 and TRBJ2-1): DTGVSQNPRHKITKRGQNVTFRCDPISEHNRLYWYRQTLGQGPEFLTYFQNEAQLEKSRLLSDRFSAERPKGSFSTLEIQRTEQGDSAMYLCASSLVRGMWFFGPGTRLTVL.

This clone was observed a handful of times. The CDR3 DNA reads TGTGCCAGTAGTACTTACAGGGGGTCGACTCGCGTGAACTATGGCTACACCTTC. Residues: CASSTYRGSTRVNYGYTF. This chain links TRBV19 with TRBJ1-2; 8 bases align to TRBD1. The germline V gene encodes CDR1 LNHDA and CDR2 SQIVND (reference sequence). This CDR3 is 18 amino acids long. V lost 4 bases, J lost 2 bases, and 15 bases stayed unmatched. Variable domain in full (rest from reference TRBV19 and TRBJ1-2): DGGITQSPKYLFRKEGQNVTLSCEQNLNHDAMYWYRQDPGQGLRLIYYSQIVNDFQKGDIAEGYSVSREKKESFPLTVTSAQKNPTAFYLCASSTYRGSTRVNYGYTFGSGTRLTVV.

In its sample, this clone was seen a few times. This chain's CDR3 is CASSPGQGEQYF. The CDR3 DNA reads as TGCGCCAGCAGCCCGGGACAGGGCGAGCAGTACTTC. The chain uses TRBV23-1 and TRBJ2-7; TRBD1 matches 9 bases. TRBV23-1 falls under the ORF class, with uncertain function. V lost 6 bases, J lost 6 bases, and 3 bases stayed unmatched. This CDR3 is built from 12 residues.